Each of the 28 T cell receptor beta chains below was sequenced from the same sample in a study of shared clonotypes between healthy human individuals. Produced via immunoSEQ multiplex PCR; TCRdb's table is partial and in-frame only. Among 1.5 million to 1.9 million clones, 95% to 99% were seen once, and the ten largest hold about 0.45%. Sequencing input: naive CD4+ T cells sorted from blood. Subset: CD45RA+ positively selected. These receptors all stem from a man aged 25-40 years in good health.

The gene calls are TRBV4-3 and TRBJ1-1, with D tentatively TRBD1 (5 bases). This CDR3 spans 13 amino acids. V lost 4 bases and J 3 bases, leaving 9 bases between the germline ends. CDR1 LGHNA and CDR2 YSLEER come from the germline V gene. CDR3 DNA: TGCGCCAGCAGCCCGGGGCAGGACACTGAAGCTTTCTTT. It codes for CASSPGQDTEAFF.

V is TRBV28 and J is TRBJ1-3; 7 bases match TRBD1. V shed 6 bases, J shed 0 bases, and the junction held 5 bases outside the gene matches. Germline V gives CDR1 MDHEN, CDR2 SYDVKM. The CDR3 has 15 amino acids. DNA of the CDR3: TGTGCCAGCAGCTGGGGACAGATCTCTGGAAACACCATATATTTT. Translating gives CASSWGQISGNTIYF.

The V call is TRBV21-1, the J call TRBJ2-7. TRBV21-1 is a pseudogene. The CDR3 is made up of 13 amino acids. The CDR3 loop is CASSGDRGYEQYF. The CDR3 DNA follows: TGTGCCAGCAGCGGGGACCGAGGCTACGAGCAGTACTTC.

This chain uses TRBV7-6 with TRBJ2-5; no definite D call. The J call may be mistaken, given a closer DNA end match to TRBJ2-7. The CDR3 covers 13 residues. The germline gives CDR1 SGHVS, CDR2 FNYEAQ. Written as DNA, the CDR3 is TGTGCCAGCAGCTTAGAACGTTCCTACGAGCAGTACTTC. It encodes CASSLERSYEQYF.

The gene calls are TRBV27 and TRBJ2-4; 9 bases line up with TRBD1. The germline gives CDR1 MNHEY, CDR2 SMNVEV (reference sequence). J gave up 8 bases and V 6 bases, and 5 bases lay outside the gene matches. This CDR3 comprises 13 residues. CDR3 residues: CASSRQGVDIQYF. CDR3 in DNA: TGTGCCAGCAGCCGACAGGGGGTGGACATTCAGTACTTC.

The rearrangement links TRBV7-9 to TRBJ2-7; D ambiguous. This CDR3 comprises 12 residues. From germline, CDR1 is SEHNR and CDR2 FQNEAQ (reference sequence). The V end was cut by 3 bases, the J end by 3 bases, with 6 bases between. Here the CDR3 reads CASSLESYEQYF. The CDR3 DNA is TGTGCCAGCAGCTTGGAAAGCTACGAGCAGTACTTC. Supplemented by reference TRBV7-9 and TRBJ2-7, the full variable domain reads DTGVSQNPRHKITKRGQNVTFRCDPISEHNRLYWYRQTLGQGPEFLTYFQNEAQLEKSRLLSDRFSAERPKGSFSTLEIQRTEQGDSAMYLCASSLESYEQYFGPGTRLTVT.

Notes on this clone: Other DNA sequences in this specimen translate into the identical CDR3. This chain uses TRBV2 with TRBJ2-7, with D perhaps assigned TRBD1 or TRBD2 (6 bases each). The V and J ends lost 3 bases and 4 bases respectively, with 16 bases between them. The CDR3 has 15 residues. CDR1 and CDR2 (germline): SNHLY, FYNNEI. The CDR3 loop is CASSDSGTGAYEQYF. The CDR3 DNA follows: TGTGCCAGCAGTGATTCGGGGACGGGGGCGTACGAGCAGTACTTC. The entire variable domain, with the rest obtained from reference TRBV2 and TRBJ2-7, is as follows: EPEVTQTPSHQVTQMGQEVILRCVPISNHLYFYWYRQILGQKVEFLVSFYNNEISEKSEIFDDQFSVERPDGSNFTLKIRSTKLEDSAMYFCASSDSGTGAYEQYFGPGTRLTVT.

V gene TRBV23-1 combines with J gene TRBJ2-2; weak D call: TRBD1 (6 bases). TRBV23-1 is placed among ORFs of uncertain function. V shed 6 bases and J shed 5 bases, with 16 bases lying between them. There are 15 residues in the CDR3. This CDR3 is CASRGTSLETGELFF. The CDR3 DNA follows: TGCGCCAGCAGGGGGACAAGTTTAGAGACCGGGGAGCTGTTTTTT.

There are a few counts of this clone. The chain couples TRBV10-3 to TRBJ1-1; D gene ambiguous. Trimming left V 10 bases short and J 1 base short, with 16 bases between. The germline V gene has CDR1 ENHRY and CDR2 SYGVKD. The CDR3 is made up of 14 amino acids. The CDR3 region has the DNA TGTGCCACATCGAAGGGTACGGGGAACACTGAAGCTTTCTTT. Translated, it gives CATSKGTGNTEAFF.

The J gene is TRBJ2-1, the V gene TRBV6-1; D perhaps matches TRBD2 (6 bases). Trimming pared 6 bases from V and 2 bases from J, leaving 11 bases between. CDR1 is MNHNS and CDR2 is SASEGT in the germline V gene. CDR3 length: 14 amino acids. This CDR3 reads CASSGTRTYNEQFF. The CDR3 DNA sequence: TGTGCCAGCAGCGGGACTCGAACCTACAATGAGCAGTTCTTC.

J is TRBJ2-1 and V is TRBV5-1, with D possibly being TRBD2 (5 bases). The CDR3 runs 13 residues. The germline V gene has CDR1 SGHRS and CDR2 YFSETQ. Trimming stripped 3 bases from V and 7 bases from J, with 11 bases between. CDR3 sequence: CASSSAGGNEQFF. CDR3 nucleotide sequence: TGCGCCAGCAGCTCGGCCGGCGGGAATGAGCAGTTCTTC.

This clone was observed a single time. The rearrangement uses TRBV9 and TRBJ2-7, with 9 bases aligning to TRBD2. The CDR3 sequence is 18 residues long. V shed 3 bases and J 2 bases; nucleotides not matched to a gene: 15. From germline, CDR1 is SGDLS and CDR2 YYNGEE. The CDR3 nucleotides read TGTGCCAGCAGCGCGGATATACGCTCTAGCGGGAAGCCCTACGAGCAGTACTTC. Amino acids: CASSADIRSSGKPYEQYF.

A single count supports this clone. V gene TRBV7-3 combines with J gene TRBJ2-2; D is ambiguous. The V end was cut by 3 bases, the J end by 9 bases, with 14 bases between. Germline loops: CDR1 SGHTA, CDR2 FQGTGA. The CDR3 is 14 residues long. The CDR3 reads CASSLTPQARELFF. The CDR3 bases are TGTGCCAGCAGCTTGACCCCCCAGGCCCGGGAGCTGTTTTTT.

Details on this clone: At the DNA level, this CDR3 is encoded by other sequences in the same sample as well. The J gene is TRBJ2-3, the V gene TRBV18; D is possibly TRBD1 or TRBD2 (5 bases each). In germline, CDR1 is KGHSH, CDR2 LQKENI. This CDR3 region has 15 residues. Trimming took off 0 bases at V and 0 bases at J, with 7 bases between the two ends. For the CDR3, the DNA is TGTGCCAGCTCACCACCGGGACGGAGCACAGATACGCAGTATTTT. As protein: CASSPPGRSTDTQYF.

The chain joins TRBV10-2 to TRBJ2-1, with 7 bases aligning to TRBD2. Germline CDR1 reads WSHSY; CDR2 reads SAAADI. The CDR3 totals 16 residues. V lost 1 base and J lost 4; bases outside the gene matches: 7. CDR3 DNA sequence: TGCGCCAGCAGTGAGTGGAGTAGCGGGCTTTACAATGAGCAGTTCTTC. Residues: CASSEWSSGLYNEQFF.

CDR3 nucleotides: TGTGCCAGCAGGGGGTTAGGGATCACAGATACGCAGTATTTT. It is translated as CASRGLGITDTQYF. The chain couples TRBV7-9 to TRBJ2-3; D uncertain. This CDR3 comprises 14 residues. V lost 6 bases, J lost 2 bases, and 12 bases lay in between. CDR1 and CDR2 from the germline V gene are SEHNR and FQNEAQ (reference sequence).

This chain links TRBV5-5 with TRBJ1-5; D is unresolved. V lost 0 bases and J lost 11, with 15 bases in between. Germline V CDR1 and CDR2: SGHKS, YYEKEE (reference sequence). CDR3 length: 14 amino acids. CDR3 bases: TGTGCCAGCAGCTTGGCGGTTGGGAATCCGGCCCAGCATTTT. This sequence encodes CASSLAVGNPAQHF.

This sequence joins TRBV10-3 and TRBJ2-5, with D unclear. The CDR3 covers 14 residues. V lost 2 bases and J 2 bases, leaving 9 bases between the germline ends. CDR1 is ENHRY and CDR2 is SYGVKD in the germline V gene. CDR3 nucleotide sequence: TGTGCCATCAGTGAGATGGGCGCGCAAGAGACCCAGTACTTC. Protein sequence: CAISEMGAQETQYF.

DNA for the CDR3: TGCGCCAGCAGTCAAGGATGGGACAGCGGGACTGAAGCTTTCTTT. Residues: CASSQGWDSGTEAFF. J is TRBJ1-1 and V is TRBV23-1; 7 bases are shared with TRBD1. TRBV23-1 is an open reading frame whose function is uncertain. V lost 2 bases, J lost 5 bases, and 8 bases stayed unmatched. CDR3 length: 15 amino acids.

The CDR3 DNA reads TGTGCCAGCAGCTCCCTACTACGGACAGATACGCAGTATTTT. This codes for CASSSLLRTDTQYF. This chain connects TRBV13 to TRBJ2-3; D not certain. V shed 4 bases and J shed 3 bases, with 11 bases lying between them. CDR3 size: 14 residues. CDR1 is PRHDT, CDR2 FYEKMQ, per germline (reference sequence). Variable domain in full (rest from reference TRBV13 and TRBJ2-3): AAGVIQSPRHLIKEKRETATLKCYPIPRHDTVYWYQQGPGQDPQFLISFYEKMQSDKGSIPDRFSAQQFSDYHSELNMSSLELGDSALYFCASSSLLRTDTQYFGPGTRLTVL.

The genes are TRBV6-5 and TRBJ2-5; D is unresolved. Germline CDR1 is MNHEY and CDR2 is SVGAGI. The CDR3 has 14 residues. V was clipped by 2 bases and J by 7 bases, with 14 bases between them. Written as DNA, the CDR3 is TGTGCCAGCAGTTACCAAGCTAGTTCTTCGACCCAGTACTTC. It translates to CASSYQASSSTQYF.

The CDR3 DNA reads TGTGCCAGCGGACAAACTCAACAGGGGTCCTACGAGCAGTACTTC. Protein: CASGQTQQGSYEQYF. The rearrangement links TRBV6-1 to TRBJ2-7; TRBD1 matches at 7 bases. Germline lookup yields CDR1 MNHNS and CDR2 SASEGT. The CDR3 covers 15 residues. J was trimmed by 1 base and V by 8 bases; bases with no gene match: 11.

V usage is TRBV5-6 and J usage is TRBJ1-1; D call uncertain. From germline, CDR1 is SGHDT and CDR2 YYEEEE. The V and J ends lost 7 bases and 6 bases respectively, with 16 bases between them. CDR3 length equals 13 residues. Written as DNA, the CDR3 is TGTGCCAGCTCCTATCCATCCGCGCCTGAAGCTTTCTTT. Translating gives CASSYPSAPEAFF.

The rearrangement joins TRBV27 to TRBJ2-7, with TRBD1 matching over 10 bases. This CDR3 is built from 14 residues. The germline V gene has CDR1 MNHEY and CDR2 SMNVEV (reference sequence). V lost 5 bases and J lost 6; bases outside the gene matches: 7. CDR3 region: CASSVGTGVREQYF. The DNA of the CDR3 is TGTGCCAGCAGTGTCGGGACAGGGGTACGCGAGCAGTACTTC.

A single count supports this clone. The chain couples TRBV5-4 to TRBJ2-3; weak D call: TRBD2 (6 bases). The CDR3 loop spans 15 amino acids. Germline CDR1 reads SGHNT; CDR2 reads YYREEE (reference sequence). Trimming left V 0 bases short and J 4 bases short, with 12 bases between. CDR3 in amino acids: CASSLEPIAADTQYF. CDR3 DNA sequence: TGTGCCAGCAGCTTGGAACCCATAGCGGCAGATACGCAGTATTTT.

V is TRBV27 and J is TRBJ2-7, with D unresolved. The CDR3 runs to 13 residues. Germline CDR1 reads MNHEY; CDR2 reads SMNVEV (reference sequence). Deletions cut 3 bases from V and 3 bases from J, with 9 bases between. The CDR3 spells CASSFQRRYEQYF. The CDR3 nucleotides are TGTGCCAGCAGTTTTCAGCGACGCTACGAGCAGTACTTC.

This clone was detected once. The chain is built from TRBV6-1 and TRBJ1-1; D gene uncertain. Germline CDR1 MNHNS, CDR2 SASEGT. Trimming removed 6 bases from V and 7 bases from J, with 15 bases in between. This CDR3 has 13 residues. This CDR3 reads CASRDRIGDEAFF. For the CDR3, the DNA is TGTGCCAGCAGAGACCGGATCGGGGATGAAGCTTTCTTT.

This CDR3 reads CASSQEEGRNTEAFF. Written as DNA, the CDR3 is TGCGCCAGCAGCCAAGAGGAGGGGCGAAACACTGAAGCTTTCTTT. The chain has TRBV4-3 and TRBJ1-1; D may be TRBD1 (5 bases). V gave up 0 bases and J gave up 2 bases, with 10 bases separating them. CDR1 is LGHNA, CDR2 YSLEER, per germline. The CDR3 has 15 amino acids.